This TCR beta chain was captured in a study of blood T cell repertoires in COVID-19 (TCRdb year 2020). In terms of the full investigation: Samples from collaborators originated in the United States, Italy and Spain and spanned both the acute and convalescent phases of COVID-19. The material from the prospective study consisted of cDNA or gDNA derived from T cells, B-cell-depleted T cells, or PBMCs. Subjects who had been exposed to COVID-19, were actively infected with it, or had recovered from it provided the deeply sampled blood TCRbeta repertoires that made up the dataset. A freely available public database, intended as a resource for researchers studying the immune response to SARS-CoV-2, is where the repertoires were released. The samples were drawn from two sources: the first 160 participants of the ongoing ImmuneRACE study, and 950 to 1,500 subjects contributed by 6 global collaborators. Nearly every sample came with metadata listing a de-identified subject ID, COVID-19 status, age in years and sex. Where HLA class I and class II types were available, the types were taken from metadata supplied by the sample provider, not from assay-based typing.

A word on this clone: What this receptor recognizes is not known. Base qualities are missing; no much larger clone stands one base away.

The investigation overall reported the following: How much clinical and demographic metadata was included differed by source and by participant, and the metadata was provided uncurated.

In Seattle, one collaborating source enrolled patients while the infection was active and tracked those patients longitudinally over the course of disease. The collaborating institutions used their own protocols to collect whole blood in K2EDTA tubes. Collaborator samples were shipped for TCRbeta analysis as frozen whole blood, isolated PBMCs, or DNA extracted from either sample type. The immunoSEQ Assay, a bias-controlled multiplex PCR, was used to amplify TCRbeta CDR3 regions from genomic DNA. The original methods were these. Within the assay, amplification of reference gene primers was used to estimate how many nucleated cells each sample contained. To quantify the absolute abundance of each unique TCRbeta CDR3 rearrangement, sequence reads were collapsed and filtered. Productive Simpson clonality was computed per sample as the square root of Simpson's diversity index over productive rearrangements. The table was pulled from immuneACCESS by TCRdb, which kept in-frame rearrangements only. Such tables lose some clones; where checked, under half of the loss comes from unresolved V genes, and the rest has no known cause. That table furnishes V, J and clone size, whereas the DNA furnished D and trimming. This sample lists 450,000 or so clones; around nine tenths were detected once. The ten largest make up roughly 0.84% of the sample.

The CDR3 measures 14 amino acids from cysteine to phenylalanine. CDR3 DNA is the only sequence kept; it has 42 bases, read in frame from the first base. Trimming leaves V shorter by 2 bases and J shorter by 5 bases, with the junction holding 4 bases beyond the gene matches. Based on the germline V gene (reference sequence), the CDR1 and CDR2 sequences are SGHNT and YYREEE. This sequence uses TRBV5-4 and TRBJ1-1, and TRBD1 aligns with 9 junction nucleotides. The origin of this receptor is a man aged 18-30 years with COVID-19, enrolled during active disease. Sequenced material: peripheral blood. In nucleotides, the sequence is TGTGCCAGCAGCTTCTCCGGGACAGGGACTGAAGCTTTCTTT. Its amino acids are CASSFSGTGTEAFF.